These 17 T cell receptor beta chains came from one sample sequenced in a study of blood T cells in healthy people across ages. It was with a sample-barcoded 5' primer and a J-beta primer mix that a second PCR of roughly 6 to 12 cycles was run. TCRdb recomputed calls from the 5' RACE reads with MiXCR, one row per CDR3 protein. The sample records roughly 1,300,000 distinct CDR3 sequences, almost 60% being singletons. The material sequenced was blood. The receptors originated from a man younger than 30 in good health.

There are a few counts of this clonotype. J is TRBJ2-5 and V is TRBV2; D is ambiguous. Trimming took 2 bases from V and 13 from J, leaving 11 bases between them. Looked up from germline, CDR1 is SNHLY and CDR2 is FYNNEI. The CDR3 totals 11 residues. CDR3 bases: TGTGCCAGCAGTGAAACGCCGCCCCCGTACTTC. It encodes CASSETPPPYF.

This rearrangement joins TRBV11-2 to TRBJ2-5; D gene ambiguous. Deletions cut 7 bases from V and 1 base from J, with 13 bases between. Germline V lookup: CDR1 SGHAT, CDR2 FQNNGV. The CDR3 spans 14 residues. DNA of the CDR3: TGTGCCAGCACCATACAGCCCCTCCAAGAGACCCAGTACTTC. It specifies CASTIQPLQETQYF.

This chain links TRBV29-1 with TRBJ2-7, with D unresolved. Germline V gene data show CDR1 as SQVTM and CDR2 as ANQGSEA. V lost 6 bases, J lost 0 bases, and 12 bases lay in between. The CDR3 contains 13 residues. This chain's CDR3 is CSVLSASSYEQYF. CDR3 bases: TGCAGCGTACTGAGTGCCAGCTCCTACGAGCAGTACTTC.

In its sample, this clonotype was seen a few times. The rearrangement links TRBV28 to TRBJ2-5, with unresolved D. This CDR3 comprises 15 residues. Germline values: CDR1 MDHEN, CDR2 SYDVKM. Trimming took off 1 base at V and 2 bases at J, with 11 bases between the two ends. The CDR3: CASSLSRQFQETQYF. The CDR3 coding sequence is TGTGCCAGCAGTTTATCCAGGCAATTTCAAGAGACCCAGTACTTC.

The gene calls are TRBV5-4 and TRBJ2-7; the D gene is possibly TRBD2 (5 bases). The J call is in doubt because the DNA end fits TRBJ2-5 better. This CDR3 spans 15 amino acids. Germline CDR1 SGHNT, CDR2 YYREEE (reference sequence). In DNA, the CDR3 is TGTGCCAGCAGCCCTTTACCTGGCAGCGGAGAGACCCAGTACTTC. It is translated as CASSPLPGSGETQYF.

The chain joins TRBV20-1 to TRBJ1-6; 9 bases match TRBD1. Germline V gene lookup returns CDR1 DFQATT and CDR2 SNEGSKA (reference sequence). This CDR3 spans 14 amino acids. Trimming cost V 0 bases and J 9 bases; bases outside gene matches: 3. The CDR3 region has the DNA TGCAGTGCTAGAGAAGGGACAGGGTCTTCACCCCTCCACTTT. Translation gives CSAREGTGSSPLHF.

The chain combines TRBV12-3 or TRBV12-4 with TRBJ1-6; 10 bases match TRBD1. J gave up 14 bases and V 5 bases, and 12 bases lay outside the gene matches. The CDR3 spans 15 residues. The CDR3 DNA reads TGTGCCAGCAGTCCAACCGGGACAGGGGAAGCGGCCCTCCACTTT. This gives the protein CASSPTGTGEAALHF.

The chain joins TRBV9 to TRBJ2-7, with TRBD1 matching over 10 bases. This CDR3 is 15 amino acids long. Germline V gene lookup returns CDR1 SGDLS and CDR2 YYNGEE. The trim removed 3 bases at V and 3 bases at J, leaving 6 bases unmatched. CDR3 in amino acids: CASSGGQGGNYEQYF. Written as DNA, the CDR3 is TGTGCCAGCAGCGGAGGACAGGGGGGAAACTACGAGCAGTACTTC.

The chain combines TRBV7-2 with TRBJ1-5, with D possibly being TRBD1 (5 bases). The V gene lost 4 bases and the J gene lost 6 bases, with 16 bases spanning the gap. Looked up from germline, CDR1 is SGHTA and CDR2 is FQGNSA. The length of the CDR3 is 15 residues. Here the CDR3 reads CASSSRGGGVQPQHF. The CDR3 DNA follows: TGTGCCAGCAGCTCCCGGGGTGGGGGGGTTCAGCCCCAGCATTTT.

The genes are TRBV7-9 and TRBJ2-1; D is unresolved. The better agreement between TRBJ2-7 and the DNA end casts doubt on the J call. The CDR3 has 15 residues. Germline V gives CDR1 SEHNR, CDR2 FQNEAQ (reference sequence). CDR3 sequence reads: CASSSRGDSYNEQYF. The CDR3 coding sequence is TGTGCCAGCAGCTCCCGTGGGGATTCCTACAATGAGCAGTACTTC.

The chain couples TRBV4-1 to TRBJ2-1; 9 bases agree with TRBD2. The germline V gene encodes CDR1 MGHRA and CDR2 YSYEKL. The CDR3 has 18 amino acids. The V gene end was trimmed by 4 bases and the J gene end by 0 bases; junction bases not matched to a gene: 10. Written as DNA, the CDR3 is TGCGCCAGCAGCCCCGGGGGGGCTAGCGGGACCTCCTACAATGAGCAGTTCTTC. Its translation: CASSPGGASGTSYNEQFF.

The chain uses TRBV10-3 and TRBJ1-1, with D unclear. V lost 3 bases to trimming and J lost 1 base, with 12 bases between them. CDR1 ENHRY and CDR2 SYGVKD come from the germline V gene. CDR3 length: 15 amino acids. CDR3 sequence: CAISDSWQKNTEAFF. The CDR3 nucleotides are TGTGCCATCAGTGATTCATGGCAGAAGAACACTGAAGCTTTCTTT.

The chain links TRBV7-2 to TRBJ2-7; TRBD2 matches at 10 bases. Per the germline V gene, CDR1 is SGHTA and CDR2 is FQGNSA. The CDR3 covers 16 residues. V shed 3 bases, J shed 4 bases, and the junction held 9 bases outside the gene matches. The CDR3 reads CASSLGLAGVIYEQYF. The CDR3 DNA follows: TGTGCCAGCAGCTTGGGGCTAGCGGGAGTGATATACGAGCAGTACTTC.

This clonotype appeared once. The gene calls are TRBV4-1 and TRBJ2-3; TRBD2 is a possible D gene (7 bases). The CDR3 sequence is 19 residues long. CDR1 MGHRA and CDR2 YSYEKL come from the germline V gene. V lost 1 base to trimming and J lost 5 bases, with 25 bases between them. CDR3 nucleotides: TGCGCCAGCAGCCAAGTGCTGGGCGGGGGCGCCCGGATGGGAGATACGCAGTATTTT. It specifies CASSQVLGGGARMGDTQYF.

The rearrangement joins TRBV29-1 to TRBJ2-2, with D unclear. Trimming took 7 bases from V and 6 from J, leaving 12 bases between them. The CDR3 runs 12 residues. Germline V gives CDR1 SQVTM, CDR2 ANQGSEA. CDR3 residues: CSEQSRPGELFF. CDR3 bases: TGCAGCGAGCAGAGTCGTCCCGGGGAGCTGTTTTTT.

This clonotype was seen many times. The chain recombines TRBV27 with TRBJ2-7; D remains ambiguous. Germline V gene data show CDR1 as MNHEY and CDR2 as SMNVEV (reference sequence). The CDR3 spans 14 residues. V was pared by 1 base and J by 3 bases, with 10 bases between. CDR3 DNA sequence: TGTGCCAGCAGTTTATTAGGGCAAAGCTACGAGCAGTACTTC. This gives the protein CASSLLGQSYEQYF.

V is TRBV3-1 and J is TRBJ2-3; 7 bases map to TRBD2. This CDR3 region has 14 residues. The V segment lost 5 bases and the J segment 2 bases; nucleotides outside the gene matches: 4. Germline lookup yields CDR1 LGHDT and CDR2 YNNKEL (reference sequence). The CDR3 DNA follows: TGTGCCAGCAGCGAAGCGGGGTACACAGATACGCAGTATTTT. Translation gives CASSEAGYTDTQYF.